These T cell receptor beta chains were read from a single sample in a study of OX40 agonist ivuxolimab in advanced cancers. TCRdb's copy holds only in-frame clones and misses some; the assay was immunoSEQ multiplex PCR. The table records around 33,000 clones, approximately 80% of them present only once. The specimen comprised CD4+ or CD8+ T cells sorted from blood, sampled in a trial of the OX40 agonist ivuxolimab. The receptors here all came from an adult with an advanced solid tumor such as melanoma, head and neck, liver or kidney cancer. Both conserved end residues are trimmed from each CDR3. The order of the fields is V gene, CDR3 protein.

V: TRBV7-6
CDR3: ASSLAFMTSGSVSDTQY

V: TRBV7-2
CDR3: ASKRADSYNEQF

V: TRBV7-3
CDR3: ASSSLAGLSSYNEQF

V: TRBV4-1
CDR3: ASSPGTFAEKLF

V: TRBV7-9
CDR3: ASTGGVSYEQY

V: TRBV9
CDR3: ASSSRTGELF

V: TRBV4-1
CDR3: ASSGLWYHEQF

V: TRBV28
CDR3: ASSSYATSHTGELF

V: TRBV13
CDR3: ASSPDRARTSGLSYNEQF

V: TRBV9
CDR3: ASSLGGDYGYT

V: TRBV28
CDR3: ASSLIESRNQPQH

V: TRBV5-6
CDR3: TSSLGNIGEQY

V: TRBV11-2
CDR3: ASSSSPGAFYGYT

V: TRBV11-2
CDR3: ASSLEWGLDYEQY

V: TRBV27
CDR3: ASSFGTGVGKPQH

V: TRBV10-3
CDR3: ATGTGGYEQY

V: TRBV6-5
CDR3: ASSYSTGGYYEQY

V: TRBV7-8
CDR3: ASSPPEGNSPLH

V: TRBV5-1
CDR3: ASSLGQSNTEAF

V: TRBV28
CDR3: ASSLSTSGSPNEQF

V: TRBV11-2
CDR3: ASSLLLSPYEQY

V: TRBV9
CDR3: ASSVVGGPQETQY

V: TRBV11-2
CDR3: ASSLEPTSGIFLYNEQF

V: TRBV10-1
CDR3: ASRGNSGSPGDTQY

V: TRBV2
CDR3: ASWTDVTRSNYGYT

V: TRBV13
CDR3: ASSSQLADTQY

V: TRBV18
CDR3: ASSETSTSYEQY

V: TRBV2
CDR3: ASWPRTLNTGELF

V: TRBV6-5
CDR3: ASSGGQSGIEAF

V: TRBV19
CDR3: ASSQDQGASEKLF

V: TRBV5-1
CDR3: ASSGDGNSYEQY

V: TRBV13
CDR3: ASSSGPAGGSYEQY

V: TRBV7-6
CDR3: ASSLTGGAYQETQY

V: TRBV7-6
CDR3: ASSPGTGGTDTQY

V: TRBV7-9
CDR3: ASSLSEAYNEQF

V: TRBV19
CDR3: ASSGLTGGESSYEQY

V: TRBV5-1
CDR3: ASSLVGLYEQF

V: TRBV7-2
CDR3: ASSPGTGGGRSPLH

V: TRBV5-4
CDR3: ASSTGTGPTYEQY

V: TRBV10-3
CDR3: AISEQNGELF

V: TRBV21-1
CDR3: ASSRRLAGEETQY

V: TRBV6-5
CDR3: ASSYVDRGELF

V: TRBV5-4
CDR3: ASSFWGSAEAF

V: TRBV7-9
CDR3: ASSRSAGGPNEQY

V: TRBV6-5
CDR3: ASSYSGGVSEAF

V: TRBV7-9
CDR3: ASSYGTSLNEQF